This note documents a single TCR beta chain sequence. Its antigen is unknown. The source of the sample is a study of Ad26.COV2.S vaccination and SARS-CoV-2 variants. Study overall: Dosing was one shot or two shots 56 days apart. Overall study results and limits: After vaccination, substantial breadth of spike-specific CD8+ and CD4+ responses was reported.

Treatment: roughly 18 received Ad26.COV2.S at low or high dose, single or two shots; five or six received placebo; per-sample allocation not given. Day 63 following the first vaccine or placebo injection was when the samples were taken. Based in Boston, the donor was an adult of 18-55 years. Here immunoSEQ multiplex PCR was the method, and the copy in TCRdb shows in-frame clones only, minus some. In the table there are around 250,000 clones, around 87% of which are singletons. The sample was peripheral blood, taken in a trial of Ad26.COV2.S vaccine versus placebo. The sequence was obtained from a person aged 18-65 years who received the Ad26.COV2.S COVID-19 vaccine or a placebo.

The CDR3 DNA follows: TGTGCCAGCAGCACCACGGGGGCGGAACCTAACTATGGCTACACCTTC. The encoded protein is CASSTTGAEPNYGYTF. The chain couples TRBV7-9 to TRBJ1-2; D is possibly TRBD1 (6 bases). The germline V gene has CDR1 SEHNR and CDR2 FQNEAQ (reference sequence). The V end lost 5 bases, the J end lost 0 bases, and 16 bases lay between the germline ends. This CDR3 is 16 amino acids long.